The clone carrying this T cell receptor (beta chain) has just one count. What it binds is not known. This specimen belongs to a study of graft-versus-host responses after intestinal transplantation. TCRdb's table, derived via immunoSEQ multiplex PCR, lists solely in-frame clones and lacks some. The sample lists roughly 100,000 clones; roughly nine tenths were seen once. The V and J ends lost 6 bases and 5 bases respectively, with 10 bases between them. Germline V CDR1 and CDR2: MNHNS, SASEGT. The CDR3 has 12 residues. The source of this sequence is a human donor who was the organ donor for an intestinal transplant. The sample consisted of unstimulated CD4+ T cells sorted from spleen or lymph node cells, taken before transplant. The genes are TRBV6-1 and TRBJ1-2; no clear D gene. The DNA for the CDR3 is TGTGCCAGCAGCCGCGGAGGGTATGGCTACACCTTC. Protein: CASSRGGYGYTF.